This entry concerns a single T cell receptor beta chain. Germline V CDR1 and CDR2: MDHEN, SYDVKM. Trimming took off 7 bases at V and 0 bases at J, with 10 bases between the two ends. The CDR3 runs 14 residues. This sample stems from a study of OX40 agonist ivuxolimab in advanced cancers. Study summary: Every 2 weeks, patients got intravenous ivuxolimab at one of six dose levels (0.01-10 mg/kg).

Libraries were prepared by immunoSEQ multiplex PCR; TCRdb keeps only in-frame clonotypes and omits some of them. The data contain around 50,000 clones, approximately 71% of them singletons. Source: CD4+ or CD8+ T cells sorted from blood, taken in a trial of the OX40 agonist ivuxolimab. The origin of this receptor is an adult with an advanced solid tumor such as melanoma, head and neck, liver or kidney cancer. J is TRBJ1-3 and V is TRBV28; D uncertain. The CDR3 protein is CASTYESSGNTIYF. The CDR3 nucleotides are TGTGCCAGCACCTACGAGAGCTCTGGAAACACCATATATTTT.